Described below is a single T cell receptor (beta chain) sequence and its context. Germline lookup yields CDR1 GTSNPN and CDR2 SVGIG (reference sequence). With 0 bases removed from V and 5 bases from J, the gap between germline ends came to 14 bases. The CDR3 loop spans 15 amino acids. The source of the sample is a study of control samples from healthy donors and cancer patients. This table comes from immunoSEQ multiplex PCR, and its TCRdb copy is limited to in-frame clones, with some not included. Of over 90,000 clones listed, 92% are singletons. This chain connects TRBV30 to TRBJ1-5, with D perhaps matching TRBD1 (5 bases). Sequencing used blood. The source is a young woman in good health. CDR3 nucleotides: TGTGCCTGGAGTGTGGACACGACGAGGGATCAGCCCCAGCATTTT. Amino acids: CAWSVDTTRDQPQHF.